Detailed here is one TCR beta chain. The antigen is not known. This CDR3 region has 16 residues. Germline V gene sequence: CDR1 MNHNY, CDR2 SVGAGI (reference sequence). Trimming shortened V by 7 bases and J by 2 bases, and 20 bases separated the two germline ends. These data originate in a study of PD-1 blockade in classical Hodgkin lymphoma. Study results and caveats: Sources of repertoire differences remain undefined, possibly disease activity or prior therapy.

TCRdb's copy holds only in-frame clones and misses some; the assay was immunoSEQ multiplex PCR. The sample consists of roughly 7,200 clones, just under 80% of them appearing once. Each patient's relapse followed autologous stem cell transplantation, and brentuximab vedotin exposure varied. Out of thawed PBMCs, magnetic negative selection purified CD4+ T cells. The V and J genes are TRBV6-6 and TRBJ1-1; tentative D call: TRBD1 (5 bases). Sequences were derived from CD4+ T cells from blood, sampled at baseline. This clonotype originated in a human donor with classical Hodgkin lymphoma. CDR3: CASISGTLAFNTEAFF. Written as DNA, the CDR3 is TGTGCCAGCATATCAGGGACCCTCGCTTTCAACACTGAAGCTTTCTTT.